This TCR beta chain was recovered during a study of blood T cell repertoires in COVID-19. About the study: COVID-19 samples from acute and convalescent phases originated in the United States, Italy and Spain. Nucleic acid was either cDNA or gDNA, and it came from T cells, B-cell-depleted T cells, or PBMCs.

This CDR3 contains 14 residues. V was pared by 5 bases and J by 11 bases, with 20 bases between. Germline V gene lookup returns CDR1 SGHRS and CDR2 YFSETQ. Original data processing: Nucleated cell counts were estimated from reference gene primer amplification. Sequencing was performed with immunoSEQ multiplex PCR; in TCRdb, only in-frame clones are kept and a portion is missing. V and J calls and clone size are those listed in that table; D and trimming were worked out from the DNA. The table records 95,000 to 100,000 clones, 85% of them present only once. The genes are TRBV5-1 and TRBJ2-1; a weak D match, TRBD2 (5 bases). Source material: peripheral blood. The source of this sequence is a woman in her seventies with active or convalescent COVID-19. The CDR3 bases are TGCGCCAGCAGTAAACGGGAACAACCGGGGAAGCAGTTCTTC. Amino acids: CASSKREQPGKQFF.